The 17 T cell receptor beta chains in this list originate from one sample, sequenced in a study of memory B cells and T cells in multiple sclerosis. No antigen has been identified for these receptors. The table came from immunoSEQ multiplex PCR; TCRdb's copy has only in-frame clones and leaves some out. The data show 46,000 or so clones, roughly 82% seen once. Separate sequencing covered autoproliferating (CFSE-dim) and non-proliferating (CFSE-high) T cells from stimulus-free culture. Pooled replicate wells came from around 50 million CFSE-labeled PBMCs cultured less than 8 days without stimulus. What was sequenced was PBMCs from blood kept in culture. The receptor source for this set is a human donor with multiple sclerosis.

This sequence joins TRBV10-3 and TRBJ1-2; TRBD1 matches 9 bases. V was pared by 6 bases and J by 5 bases, with 13 bases of the junction left unmatched. Germline lookup yields CDR1 ENHRY and CDR2 SYGVKD. The length of the CDR3 is 16 residues. CDR3 bases: TGTGCCATCAGCTATCGAACAGGGGGCGCTTCGTATGGCTACACCTTC. This sequence encodes CAISYRTGGASYGYTF.

The chain uses TRBV7-2 and TRBJ2-3; D could derive from TRBD1 or TRBD2 (5 bases each). V lost 1 base to trimming and J lost 2 bases, with 16 bases between them. The CDR3 totals 17 residues. Germline CDR1 reads SGHTA; CDR2 reads FQGNSA. The CDR3 loop is CASSLGVWDRNTDTQYF. For the CDR3, the DNA is TGTGCCAGCAGCTTAGGAGTCTGGGACCGAAACACAGATACGCAGTATTTT.

This clone was seen a few times. The chain couples TRBV23-1 to TRBJ1-1; TRBD1 matches at 12 bases. TRBV23-1 counts as an open reading frame of uncertain function. The CDR3 is 16 residues long. Losses at the gene ends were 10 bases for V and 1 base for J; bases not matched to a gene: 10. CDR3 in amino acids: CATAAGTGGENTEAFF. The CDR3 nucleotides read TGCGCCACCGCCGCCGGGACAGGGGGCGAGAACACTGAAGCTTTCTTT.

This chain links TRBV7-2 with TRBJ1-3; D call uncertain. CDR3 length: 13 residues. Germline CDR1 and CDR2: SGHTA and FQGNSA. With 3 bases removed from V and 4 bases from J, the gap between germline ends came to 7 bases. The CDR3 nucleotides are TGTGCCAGCAGCTTCGGTGGGGGAAACACCATATATTTT. It yields the protein CASSFGGGNTIYF.

V and J are TRBV7-6 and TRBJ2-7; TRBD2 matches at 12 bases. The CDR3 has 15 residues. Unmatched junction bases numbered 1, after V lost 1 base and J lost 3 bases. Germline CDR1 SGHVS, CDR2 FNYEAQ. CDR3 coding DNA: TGTGCCAGCAGCTTAGGACTAGCGGGGGTCTACGAGCAGTACTTC. It encodes CASSLGLAGVYEQYF.

The chain is built from TRBV29-1 and TRBJ1-5; D not resolved. The CDR3 extends over 13 amino acids. Trimming took 4 bases from V and 0 from J, leaving 7 bases between them. Germline V gives CDR1 SQVTM, CDR2 ANQGSEA. The CDR3 DNA sequence: TGCAGCGTTGCTTTGGATAGCAATCAGCCCCAGCATTTT. Its protein is CSVALDSNQPQHF.

The J gene is TRBJ2-1, the V gene TRBV4-1; D not certain. This CDR3 comprises 17 residues. Trimming stripped 3 bases from V and 0 bases from J, with 15 bases between. The germline V gene has CDR1 MGHRA and CDR2 YSYEKL. The CDR3 spells CASSQYRITRSYNEQFF. CDR3 nucleotide sequence: TGCGCCAGCAGCCAGTACCGGATCACACGCTCCTACAATGAGCAGTTCTTC.

This clone has a single count. The chain employs TRBV7-2 and TRBJ1-6; TRBD1 matches at 7 bases. The CDR3 has 14 residues. V was clipped by 5 bases and J by 3 bases; unmatched bases: 1. Germline-derived CDR1 and CDR2 are SGHTA and FQGNSA. The CDR3: CASSRDSYNSPLHF. Here the CDR3 DNA reads TGTGCCAGCAGCCGGGACAGCTATAATTCACCCCTCCACTTT. The variable domain in full, completed from reference TRBV7-2 and TRBJ1-6, reads GAGVSQSPSNKVTEKGKDVELRCDPISGHTALYWYRQSLGQGLEFLIYFQGNSAPDKSGLPSDRFSAERTGGSVSTLTIQRTQQEDSAVYLCASSRDSYNSPLHFGNGTRLTVT.

The V call is TRBV5-1, the J call TRBJ2-2, with 9 bases matching TRBD1. The CDR3 has 15 residues. V trimming: 2 bases; J trimming: 7 bases; junction bases outside the gene matches: 6. Germline V gene sequence: CDR1 SGHRS, CDR2 YFSETQ. The CDR3 here is CASSLTGGGGGELFF. The CDR3 bases are TGCGCCAGCAGCTTAACAGGGGGCGGAGGCGGGGAGCTGTTTTTT.

J is TRBJ1-2 and V is TRBV2; 7 bases match TRBD1. Trimming at V came to 0 bases and at J to 6 bases, leaving 4 bases not matched to a gene. The CDR3 runs 14 residues. Germline V gives CDR1 SNHLY, CDR2 FYNNEI. The CDR3 coding sequence is TGTGCCAGCAGTGAAGCGCGGGACAGAAATGGCTACACCTTC. Amino acid sequence: CASSEARDRNGYTF.

The rearrangement links TRBV5-1 to TRBJ1-2, with D possibly TRBD1 on 6 matching bases. The ends were cut back, 2 bases at V and 5 bases at J, with 13 bases in the middle. The germline V gene has CDR1 SGHRS and CDR2 YFSETQ. The CDR3 consists of 14 residues. In nucleotides, the CDR3 is TGCGCCAGCAGCTTAGAGGACAGTCGTTATGGCTACACCTTC. This codes for CASSLEDSRYGYTF.

V usage is TRBV4-1 and J usage is TRBJ1-6; D remains unclear. The ends were cut back, 1 base at V and 7 bases at J, with 17 bases in the middle. CDR1 MGHRA and CDR2 YSYEKL come from the germline V gene. CDR3 length: 17 residues. CDR3 amino acids: CASSQGGLEVGNSPLHF. For the CDR3, the DNA is TGCGCCAGCAGCCAAGGTGGCTTGGAAGTTGGGAATTCACCCCTCCACTTT.

This clone was detected a few times. The V gene is TRBV4-3, the J gene TRBJ1-1; tentatively, D is TRBD1 (6 bases). Germline lookup yields CDR1 LGHNA and CDR2 YSLEER. This CDR3 spans 13 amino acids. V lost 4 bases to trimming and J lost 1 base, with 7 bases between them. CDR3 coding DNA: TGCGCCAGCAGCCTGGACAGGAACACTGAAGCTTTCTTT. As protein: CASSLDRNTEAFF.

The chain carries TRBV9 and TRBJ2-2; no clear D. The CDR3 contains 15 residues. V lost 0 bases and J 1 base, leaving 7 bases between the germline ends. Germline CDR1 is SGDLS and CDR2 is YYNGEE. The CDR3 reads CASSVEPLNTGELFF. Written as DNA, the CDR3 is TGTGCCAGCAGCGTAGAACCTTTGAACACCGGGGAGCTGTTTTTT. The variable domain in full, completed from reference TRBV9 and TRBJ2-2, reads DSGVTQTPKHLITATGQRVTLRCSPRSGDLSVYWYQQSLDQGLQFLIQYYNGEERAKGNILERFSAQQFPDLHSELNLSSLELGDSALYFCASSVEPLNTGELFFGEGSRLTVL.

V gene TRBV19 combines with J gene TRBJ1-5; the D gene is possibly TRBD1 (5 bases). The V end was cut by 4 bases, the J end by 3 bases, with 16 bases between. Germline CDR1 reads LNHDA; CDR2 reads SQIVND (reference sequence). The CDR3 runs 16 residues. CDR3 in amino acids: CASSNPDRGNNQPQHF. The CDR3 DNA sequence: TGTGCCAGTAGTAACCCTGACAGAGGGAACAATCAGCCCCAGCATTTT.

The chain couples TRBV2 to TRBJ2-5; tentative D call: TRBD2 (5 bases). There are 13 residues in the CDR3. Germline V gene sequence: CDR1 SNHLY, CDR2 FYNNEI. V was pared by 2 bases and J by 5 bases, with 9 bases between. The CDR3 sequence: CASSERGQETQYF. Written as DNA, the CDR3 is TGTGCCAGCAGTGAAAGAGGGCAGGAGACCCAGTACTTC.

This clone was counted once. The chain carries TRBV9 and TRBJ2-3; TRBD1 matches at 9 bases. Unmatched junction bases numbered 8, after V lost 0 bases and J lost 3 bases. CDR3 length: 17 residues. Germline CDR1 SGDLS, CDR2 YYNGEE. In DNA form, the CDR3 reads TGTGCCAGCAGCGTAGGTCAGGGACAGGGAATAACAGATACGCAGTATTTT. It specifies CASSVGQGQGITDTQYF.